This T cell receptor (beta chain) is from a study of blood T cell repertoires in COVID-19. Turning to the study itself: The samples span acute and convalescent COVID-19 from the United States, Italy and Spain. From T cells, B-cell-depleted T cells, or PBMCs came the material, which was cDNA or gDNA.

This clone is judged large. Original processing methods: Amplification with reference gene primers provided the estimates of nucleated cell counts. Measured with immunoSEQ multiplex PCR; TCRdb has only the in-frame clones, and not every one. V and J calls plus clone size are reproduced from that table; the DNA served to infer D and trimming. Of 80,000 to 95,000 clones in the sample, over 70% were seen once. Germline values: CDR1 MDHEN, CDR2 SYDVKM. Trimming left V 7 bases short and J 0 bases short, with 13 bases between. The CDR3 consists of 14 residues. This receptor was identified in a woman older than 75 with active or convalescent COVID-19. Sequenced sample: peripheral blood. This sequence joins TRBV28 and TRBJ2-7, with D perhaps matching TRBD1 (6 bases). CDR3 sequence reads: CASKRTVASYEQYF. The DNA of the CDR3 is TGTGCCAGCAAACGGACAGTTGCCTCCTACGAGCAGTACTTC.